The entry that follows covers one T cell receptor (beta chain) sequence. Its antigen specificity is not known. No much larger clone exists at a distance of one base, and base qualities are not known. Using the deep immunoSEQ assay, multiplex PCR amplified TCR CDR3 regions from genomic DNA. Genomic DNA extracted from each cell subset was distributed evenly over all wells of several immunoSEQ 96-well plates, and each plate served as one replicate. For sorted subsets, around 0.2 ug genomic DNA, equal to tens of thousands of T cell genomes, was loaded into each replicate PCR. Purified libraries were measured with a Qubit 3.0 fluorometer, size-checked on a Bioanalyzer 2100, and measured again with the KAPA Library Quantification kit. Every immunoSEQ 96-well plate was sequenced on a separate single-read 150-cycle Illumina NextSeq 550 flow cell. Per the authors' processing: Because the immunoSEQ output held only junctional sequences and lacked quality scores, the filtering could not match the filtering applied to full-length reads. To assign V/J genes and CDR3, sequences were annotated against IMGT germline references using PyIR, a Python wrapper for IgBLAST v1.9. Any read was removed if the V/J assignment was weak (E-value above 1e-6), the CDR3 was missing, or the read contained stop codons, out-of-frame junctions, or ambiguous translated residues. V3J clonotypes were defined as sequences sharing the same inferred V gene, J gene, and CDR3 amino acid sequence. To compute the percentage overlap between repertoires, the number of shared unique clonotypes was divided by the size of the smaller repertoire. Repertoire richness was assessed with RTK rarefaction, the Chao1 estimator, and Recon v2.1 estimates of unobserved clonotypes. Generation probabilities for all TCRbeta clonotypes obtained by the gDNA method from four donors were computed using OLGA. The table was pulled from immuneACCESS by TCRdb, which kept in-frame rearrangements only. Such tables lose some clones; where checked, under half of the loss comes from unresolved V genes, and the rest has no known cause. That table furnishes V, J and clone size, whereas the DNA furnished D and trimming. The sample data list roughly 2,300,000 clones, and just under 95% of these were observed just once. Around 0.35% of the sample comes from the top ten.

The sample originates from a study of shared clonotypes between healthy human individuals (dated by TCRdb to about 2020). For the study in its entirety: Three men and two women, aged 18 to 49 years, made up the cohort. For each donor, CD4 naive and CD4 memory were each given three plates, CD8 naive was given two plates, and CD8 memory was given one plate. Blood TCR repertoires of about five healthy adults were deeply sequenced to estimate repertoire size and the extent of clonotype sharing between individuals. Different laboratories and diverse techniques were used to prepare libraries and sequence TCR repertoires, to increase sequencing depth and limit assay-specific biases. Each donor's leukapheresis produced roughly between roughly 0.9 and 9 billion PBMCs.

The donors were healthy, HIV-negative adults with no recently reported acute infections or vaccinations. All donors were Caucasian adults living in Nashville, Tennessee, USA. CD4+ T cells were enriched through magnetic negative selection, after which naive cells were positively selected on CD45RA and the remaining negative fraction served as the memory subset. Blood was obtained by leukapheresis, after which PBMCs were separated by Ficoll-Histopaque density gradient centrifugation and cryopreserved in liquid nitrogen vapor phase. Analytical flow cytometry was used to check the purity and quantity of every magnetically sorted T cell population. Each sorted fraction had its genomic DNA isolated and then quantified by UV absorbance on a Nanodrop 2000c. Findings and caveats that apply to the study as a whole: Sampling was limited to blood, and TCR repertoires in tissue likely differ from TCR repertoires in blood. Compared with non-shared clonotypes, the clonotypes found in all four sorted-subset donors had higher generation probabilities. Across four donors, about 5.2% of naive CD4, more than 3% of naive CD8, 2% to 2.5% of memory CD4, and about 0.44% of memory CD8 clonotypes were shared. Pairwise subsampling led to the expectation that sequencing depth would affect the degree of clonotype sharing among donors. The small number of donors limited the genetic and exposure-history diversity represented. Rarefaction of sorted-subset datasets indicated incomplete sequencing despite the large sequencing depth. Estimated clonotype richness was generally larger for naive than for memory subsets.

Material: naive CD4+ T cells from PBMCs. Reading the label with the study, this specimen's cell subset or site is: CD45RA+ positively selected. The clonotype was recovered from a man between 18 and 29 years old in good health. Some clones in this sample may be carry-over from other donors' samples.

The CDR3 reads as follows: CASNQDQETQYF. The bases are TGTGCCAGCAATCAAGATCAAGAGACCCAGTACTTC. The sequence links TRBV2 to TRBJ2-5; the D gene identity is not certain. Via the germline V gene, CDR1 is SNHLY and CDR2 FYNNEI. The V and J ends are trimmed by 7 bases and 2 bases, leaving 8 bases between them. Reading from cysteine to phenylalanine, the CDR3 counts 12 amino acids. Only the CDR3 DNA is retained, 36 bases long and in frame from the first base. The reference TRBV2 and TRBJ2-5 proteins fill in what lies around the CDR3, so the full variable domain reads EPEVTQTPSHQVTQMGQEVILRCVPISNHLYFYWYRQILGQKVEFLVSFYNNEISEKSEIFDDQFSVERPDGSNFTLKIRSTKLEDSAMYFCASNQDQETQYFGPGTRLLVL.